The 5 T cell receptor beta chains below all came from one sample that was sequenced in a study of blood T cell repertoires in COVID-19. Here immunoSEQ multiplex PCR was the method, and the copy in TCRdb shows in-frame clones only, minus some. The sample includes 320,000 or so clones, 85% of them seen just once. The specimen was PBMCs or T cells enriched from blood (not recorded which). These receptors originate from a woman in her twenties or thirties who had been exposed to COVID-19.

DNA for the CDR3: TGTGCCAGCAGCTCCCCGAGAAGGGGGCTTCCCCCTGAAGCTTTCTTT. Amino acid sequence: CASSSPRRGLPPEAFF. V and J are TRBV7-9 and TRBJ1-1, with 7 bases lining up with TRBD1. The J segment lost 6 bases and the V segment lost 4 bases, leaving 14 bases of the junction unmatched. Germline V gene sequence: CDR1 SEHNR, CDR2 FQNEAQ (reference sequence). The length of the CDR3 is 16 residues.

As DNA, the CDR3 is TGTGCCAGCAGCAAAACTAGCGGGAGTAAAGATGAGCAGTTCTTC. It specifies CASSKTSGSKDEQFF. The chain has TRBV13 and TRBJ2-1; 11 bases map to TRBD2. J lost 8 bases, V lost 5 bases, and 8 bases had no gene match. In germline, CDR1 is PRHDT, CDR2 FYEKMQ (reference sequence). The CDR3 is made up of 15 amino acids.

This chain uses TRBV15 with TRBJ1-2; 10 bases agree with TRBD1. The CDR3 spans 15 residues. Germline trimming cut 5 bases from V and 13 bases from J; bases unmatched to any gene: 16. Germline-derived CDR1 and CDR2 are LNHNV and YYDKDF (reference sequence). CDR3 protein: CATSPQGQGRSKCTF. DNA of the CDR3: TGTGCCACCAGCCCTCAGGGACAGGGGCGCTCGAAGTGCACCTTC.

The chain carries TRBV29-1 and TRBJ2-1, with TRBD2 matching over 7 bases. Germline V lookup: CDR1 SQVTM, CDR2 ANQGSEA. V shed 2 bases and J 3 bases; nucleotides not matched to a gene: 7. The CDR3 covers 15 residues. Written as DNA, the CDR3 is TGCAGCGTTGAACCACTAGCGAGAAGCTACAATGAGCAGTTCTTC. Protein sequence: CSVEPLARSYNEQFF.

CDR3 nucleotides: TGCGCCAGCAGCCAAGAGAGTAGCGGGGGCTACAATGAGCAGTTCTTC. Translated, it gives CASSQESSGGYNEQFF. The rearrangement links TRBV4-1 to TRBJ2-1, with 9 bases lining up with TRBD2. J lost 3 bases, V lost 0 bases, and 3 bases had no gene match. Germline V CDR1 and CDR2: MGHRA, YSYEKL. The CDR3 has 16 residues.